The 3 T cell receptor beta chains given below trace back to one sample, sequenced in a study of blood T cells in healthy people across ages. The authors ran a second PCR of 7 to 11 cycles using a sample-barcoded 5' primer and a J-beta primer mix. TCRdb recomputed calls from the 5' RACE reads with MiXCR, one row per CDR3 protein. The data show over 1,300,000 distinct CDR3 sequences, with 59% seen just once and roughly 7% held by the top ten. The sequenced material came from blood. These receptors were taken from a man between 18 and 35 years old in good health.

On this clonotype: The junction departs from the called germline gene at one end, perhaps through a read error. The CDR3 reads CACSLGRERKTQYF. The CDR3 region has the DNA TGTGCCTGCAGCTTGGGCCGGGAGCGAAAGACCCAGTACTTC. The chain recombines TRBV7-2 with TRBJ2-5; D possibly corresponds to TRBD2 (6 bases). The CDR3 covers 14 residues. The germline CDR1 and CDR2 sequences are SGHTA and FQGNSA.

This clonotype was found a few times. V usage is TRBV5-6 and J usage is TRBJ2-3, with 9 positions matching TRBD2. Germline CDR1 and CDR2: SGHDT and YYEEEE. With 1 base clipped from V and 2 bases from J, the junction kept 8 bases outside the gene matches. This CDR3 is built from 17 residues. The CDR3 nucleotides are TGTGCCAGCAGCTTGTTTCGGCTAGCGGGGTACACAGATACGCAGTATTTT. This translates into CASSLFRLAGYTDTQYF.

This clonotype was counted between two and nine times. The chain carries TRBV7-2 and TRBJ1-6, with unresolved D. CDR3 length: 15 residues. Germline assignment: CDR1 SGHTA and CDR2 FQGNSA. Trimming took off 4 bases at V and 6 bases at J, with 13 bases between the two ends. The CDR3 loop reads CASSSIDGPNSPLHF. In DNA form, the CDR3 reads TGTGCCAGCAGCTCCATCGACGGGCCTAATTCACCCCTCCACTTT.